This TCR beta chain was sequenced during a study of OX40 agonist ivuxolimab in advanced cancers. Study information: Ivuxolimab is an agonistic anti-OX40 (CD134) antibody, and patients were treated with it. Overall study results and limits: The antigens recognized by the expanded peripheral T cells, that is their antigen specificity, were not determined.

Autoimmune disease history or systemic immunosuppression disqualified patients. Peripheral blood came from all dose cohorts at three timepoints. The repertoire was sequenced with immunoSEQ multiplex PCR; TCRdb's copy has only in-frame clones and lacks some. The repertoire consists of roughly 82,000 clones, with roughly 90% occurring once and the leading ten covering 9% to 10%. As concerns this clone: Antigen specificity is unknown.

The sequence came from an adult with an advanced solid tumor such as melanoma, head and neck, liver or kidney cancer. The specimen comprised CD4+ or CD8+ T cells sorted from blood, sampled in a trial of the OX40 agonist ivuxolimab.

CDR3 nucleotides: TGCGCCAGCAGCTTGGTTCAAGGACAGGGTGAATATACGCAGTATTTT. It is translated as CASSLVQGQGEYTQYF. J is TRBJ2-3 and V is TRBV5-1; TRBD1 aligns across 8 bases. There are 16 residues in the CDR3. V gave up 0 bases and J gave up 7 bases; unmatched junction bases: 10. CDR1 SGHRS and CDR2 YFSETQ come from the germline V gene.